A selection of T cell receptor beta chains follows, all from one sample in a study of somatic mutations in cytotoxic T cells in rheumatoid arthritis. The protocol was immunoSEQ multiplex PCR, while the TCRdb copy is restricted to in-frame clones and leaves out a portion. The sample carries about 12,000 clones, over 65% recorded once. Source material: CD8+ T cells sorted from blood. Receptors originate from a man between 65 and 79 years old in good health. Both conserved end residues are part of each CDR3.

TRBV28 | CASSSPWGDGYNEQFF
TRBV28 | CASAEDQKVYEQYF
TRBV27 | CASSLYASSTSYEQYF
TRBV27 | CASSSGTSGFYEQYF
TRBV7-9 | CASSSKDFTYEQYF
TRBV19 | CASSIGILQGETQYF
TRBV2 | CASSMGMYSNQPQHF
TRBV9 | CASSSLAGGRETQYF
TRBV28 | CASSFRGPSYEQYF
TRBV25-1 | CASSERGFNTEAFF
TRBV7-9 | CASSFSGEGTDTQYF
TRBV28 | CASSPLSGTQYF
TRBV7-3 | CASSLLVGEDTQYF
TRBV27 | CASSRGQGSPGGYTF
TRBV30 | CAWSVMGFAEAFF
TRBV12-2 | CASRLRCRGLPMNTEAFF
TRBV7-9 | CASSLRGTGLRNEAFF
TRBV27 | CASRLAGGSYEQYF
TRBV28 | CASSLSGGSTDTQYF
TRBV5-1 | CASSLASGGSTDTQYF
TRBV7-8 | CASSLELYHGYTF
TRBV27 | CASSWTSGYEQYF
TRBV6-6 | CASSYSENSGANVLTF
TRBV4-3 | CASSQDVGDEIYGYTF
TRBV7-9 | CASSLDWTEITDTQYF
TRBV6-6 | CASSFLGSGANVLTF
TRBV6-1 | CASSDFGPQETQYF
TRBV6-5 | CASSYTDGTNTEAFF
TRBV6-5 | CASSYSGGTVEAFF
TRBV5-4 | CASSSHRPPLHF
TRBV15 | CATSRELGLGEKLFF
TRBV6-4 | CASSESSGSTDTQYF
TRBV19 | CASSPSGVEQYF
TRBV20-1 | CSAGDLYEQYF
TRBV27 | CASSPTSGGGNPNEQFF
TRBV7-9 | CASSAAGAGETQYF
TRBV6-5 | CASSRPGPGELFF
TRBV23-1 | CASTREIGSGHGYTF
TRBV27 | CASSSRTGRWEQYF
TRBV29-1 | CSVDPGHRGGELFF
TRBV6-5 | CASSYLGDGYTF
TRBV11-3 | CASSSSYGLAEYNEQFF
TRBV19 | CASRGGGADTQYF
TRBV9 | CASSVGALEETQYF
TRBV7-2 | CASSLNTGELFF
TRBV7-2 | CASSQPRLTGDSAGYTF
TRBV2 | CASRAGGSSYNEQFF